This T cell receptor beta chain derives from a study of OX40 agonist ivuxolimab in advanced cancers. Study as a whole: Ivuxolimab, an agonistic anti-OX40 (CD134) antibody, was given to patients. Eligibility rules accepted prior anti-PD-1, anti-PD-L1 or anti-CTLA-4 therapy, and 35% to 45% had some.

As concerns this clone: Its specificity is unknown. This sample also contains other DNA sequences that code for the same CDR3.

Generated by immunoSEQ multiplex PCR, the TCRdb table keeps only in-frame clones and is missing some. The table lists tens of thousands of clones, roughly 84% of them singletons, with about a fifth in the top ten. Overall study findings and caveats: Low normalized T-cell clonal expansion was additionally recorded for some nonresponders.

Trimming took off 1 base at V and 6 bases at J, with 3 bases between the two ends. This CDR3 comprises 11 residues. Germline V gene sequence: CDR1 SGHVS, CDR2 FNYEAQ. This TCR was sampled from an adult with an advanced solid tumor such as melanoma, head and neck, liver or kidney cancer. The sample in question was CD4+ or CD8+ T cells sorted from blood, obtained in a trial of the OX40 agonist ivuxolimab. The chain uses TRBV7-6 and TRBJ1-1; D gene ambiguous. As DNA, the CDR3 is TGTGCCAGCAGCTTAGAGCCTGAAGCTTTCTTT. Its translation: CASSLEPEAFF.